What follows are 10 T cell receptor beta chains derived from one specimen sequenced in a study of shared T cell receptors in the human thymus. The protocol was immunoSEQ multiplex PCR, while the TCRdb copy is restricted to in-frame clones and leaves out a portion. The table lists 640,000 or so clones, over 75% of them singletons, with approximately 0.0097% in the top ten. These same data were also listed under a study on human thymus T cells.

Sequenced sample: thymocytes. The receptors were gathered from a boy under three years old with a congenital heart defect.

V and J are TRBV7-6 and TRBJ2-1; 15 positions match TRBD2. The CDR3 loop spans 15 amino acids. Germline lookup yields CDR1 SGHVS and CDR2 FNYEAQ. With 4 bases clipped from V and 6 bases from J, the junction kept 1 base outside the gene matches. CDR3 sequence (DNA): TGTGCCAGCAGCTGGGGACTAGCGGGAGGCAATGAGCAGTTCTTC. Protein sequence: CASSWGLAGGNEQFF.

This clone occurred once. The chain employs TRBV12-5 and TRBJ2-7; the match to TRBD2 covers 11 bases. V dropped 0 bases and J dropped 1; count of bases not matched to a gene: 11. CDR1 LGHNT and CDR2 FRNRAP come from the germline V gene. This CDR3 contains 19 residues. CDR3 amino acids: CASGLVVTSGAQRSYEQYF. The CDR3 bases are TGTGCTAGTGGTTTGGTGGTGACTAGCGGGGCCCAGAGGTCCTACGAGCAGTACTTC.

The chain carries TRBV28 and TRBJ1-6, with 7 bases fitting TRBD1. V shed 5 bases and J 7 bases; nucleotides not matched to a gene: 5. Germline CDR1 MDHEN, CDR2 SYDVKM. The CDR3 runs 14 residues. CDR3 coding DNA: TGTGCCAGCAGTCCGGGACAGCCAAATTCACCCCTCCACTTT. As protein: CASSPGQPNSPLHF.

This chain's CDR3 is CASSLGGGWFMNTEAFF. In DNA, the CDR3 is TGTGCCAGCAGTTTGGGTGGCGGATGGTTTATGAACACTGAAGCTTTCTTT. V gene TRBV28 combines with J gene TRBJ1-1; D not resolved. Germline CDR1 and CDR2: MDHEN and SYDVKM. The V gene lost 3 bases and the J gene lost 0 bases, with 17 bases spanning the gap. The CDR3 consists of 17 residues.

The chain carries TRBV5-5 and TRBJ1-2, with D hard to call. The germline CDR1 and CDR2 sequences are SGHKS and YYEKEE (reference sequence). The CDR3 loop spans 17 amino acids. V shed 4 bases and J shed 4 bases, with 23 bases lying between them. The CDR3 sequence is CASSPERNARDSYGYTF. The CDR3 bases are TGTGCCAGCAGCCCTGAGAGGAACGCGCGAGATAGCTATGGCTACACCTTC.

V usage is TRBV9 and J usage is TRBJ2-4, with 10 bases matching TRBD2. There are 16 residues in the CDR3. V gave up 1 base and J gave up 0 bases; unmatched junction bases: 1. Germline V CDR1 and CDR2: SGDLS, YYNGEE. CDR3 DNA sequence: TGTGCCAGCAGCGTACTAGCGGGGGTAGCCAAAAACATTCAGTACTTC. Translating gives CASSVLAGVAKNIQYF.

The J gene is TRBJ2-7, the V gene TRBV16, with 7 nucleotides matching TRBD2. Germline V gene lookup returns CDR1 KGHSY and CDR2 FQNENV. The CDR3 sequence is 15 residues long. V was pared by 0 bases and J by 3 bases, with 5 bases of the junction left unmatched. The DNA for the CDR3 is TGTGCCAGCAGCCAATCTCCTAGCGGCTACTACGAGCAGTACTTC. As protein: CASSQSPSGYYEQYF. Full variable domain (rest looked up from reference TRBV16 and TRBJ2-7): GEEVAQTPKHLVRGEGQKAKLYCAPIKGHSYVFWYQQVLKNEFKFLISFQNENVFDETGMPKERFSAKCLPNSPCSLEIQATKLEDSAVYFCASSQSPSGYYEQYFGPGTRLTVT.

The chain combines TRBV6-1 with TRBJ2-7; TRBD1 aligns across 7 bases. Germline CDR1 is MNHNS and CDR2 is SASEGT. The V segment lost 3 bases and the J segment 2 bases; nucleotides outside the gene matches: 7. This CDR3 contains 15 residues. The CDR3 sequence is CASSDFGTVPYEQYF. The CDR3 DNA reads TGTGCCAGCAGTGATTTCGGGACAGTTCCCTACGAGCAGTACTTC.

CDR3 coding DNA: TGCGCCAGCAGCCTCACCGAAACTGGACCGGTCGTTGGCCTAGCGTGTAGCACAGATACGCAGTATTTT. Amino acid sequence: CASSLTETGPVVGLACSTDTQYF. The J gene is TRBJ2-3, the V gene TRBV5-1; weak D call: TRBD2 (6 bases). The V gene lost 4 bases and the J gene lost 0 bases, with 36 bases spanning the gap. CDR3 length equals 23 residues. CDR1 is SGHRS, CDR2 YFSETQ, per germline.

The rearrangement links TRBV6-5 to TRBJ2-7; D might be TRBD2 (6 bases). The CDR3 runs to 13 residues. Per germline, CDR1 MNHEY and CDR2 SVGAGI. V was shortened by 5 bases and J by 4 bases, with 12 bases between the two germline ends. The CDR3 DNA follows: TGTGCCAGCAGTGTAGCGGAATCGTACGAGCAGTACTTC. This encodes CASSVAESYEQYF.